This T cell receptor (beta chain) was recorded in a study of early T cells in non-severe SARS-CoV-2 infection. Study-wide context: Sequencing of unsorted whole blood was done on bulk RNA, leaving chains unpaired.

Individual cDNA molecules received unique molecular identifiers during library preparation. MiXCR, applied by TCRdb to the 5' RACE reads, yields one record per CDR3 protein. The sample contains about 130,000 distinct CDR3 sequences, about 15% of which appear only once. A remark on this clonotype: Its antigen is not known.

Findings and caveats of the study: Matches to VDJdb favored anti-spike CD8 responses and missed private and CD4 specificities.

The sample was whole blood. This sequence was found in an adult who was a healthcare worker with PCR-confirmed SARS-CoV-2 infection or an uninfected control (not recorded which).

The CDR3 spells CASSQESLAEAFF. CDR3 DNA: TGCGCCAGCAGCCAAGAGAGTTTGGCTGAAGCTTTCTTT. The V and J genes are TRBV4-1 and TRBJ1-1, with D unresolved. Trimming took off 0 bases at V and 6 bases at J, with 8 bases between the two ends. The CDR3 consists of 13 residues. Germline CDR1 and CDR2: MGHRA and YSYEKL.